This T cell receptor (beta chain) originates from a study of T-cell memory formation after mild COVID-19. Overall study results and limits: Some SARS-CoV-2-responding clones were already detected in memory before infection. Clones that shrank (day 15 to 85) were balanced CD4/CD8, whereas later expanders leaned CD4+. Contracting CD8+ clones were enriched in EMRA, CD4+ mainly in CM and EM.

The V end lost 2 bases, the J end lost 4 bases, and 15 bases lay between the germline ends. CDR1 is MNHEY, CDR2 SVGEGT, per germline. This CDR3 is built from 15 residues. Worth noting for this clonotype: What it binds is unknown.

Each CDR3 protein gets one entry after TCRdb re-called the 5' RACE reads with MiXCR. The table shows a few hundred thousand distinct CDR3 sequences, with around 15% occurring only once. The receptor comes from a man between 18 and 29 years old who had mild COVID-19 (a few samples of this study predate the infection). Cell type and time point are not known. The chain couples TRBV6-2 or TRBV6-3 to TRBJ2-7, with D perhaps matching TRBD2 (5 bases). Source material: PBMCs or a T cell subset sorted from them (not recorded which). CDR3 nucleotides: TGTGCCAGCAGTTACGGTCGGGATTTCAGGTACGAGCAGTACTTC. Its protein product is CASSYGRDFRYEQYF.